Following are 3 T cell receptor beta chains from one sample sequenced in a study of blood T cell repertoires in COVID-19. This table comes from immunoSEQ multiplex PCR, and its TCRdb copy is limited to in-frame clones, with some not included. This table holds 50,000 or so clones, 90% found once. Material: peripheral blood. These receptors were collected from a woman older than 75 with acute or convalescent COVID-19.

The chain couples TRBV24-1 to TRBJ1-2, with 9 nucleotides matching TRBD1. Germline lookup yields CDR1 KGHDR and CDR2 SFDVKD. Germline trimming cut 3 bases from V and 8 bases from J; bases unmatched to any gene: 6. The CDR3 is 14 residues long. CDR3 sequence (DNA): TGTGCCACCAGTGATGGGGACAGGGAAGGAGGCTACACCTTC. It specifies CATSDGDREGGYTF.

The CDR3 loop is CAISESALAGAVGELFF. The CDR3 region has the DNA TGTGCCATCAGTGAGTCCGCTCTAGCGGGAGCAGTTGGGGAGCTGTTTTTT. V usage is TRBV10-3 and J usage is TRBJ2-2; 10 nucleotides align to TRBD2. V dropped 0 bases and J dropped 8; count of bases not matched to a gene: 9. Germline lookup yields CDR1 ENHRY and CDR2 SYGVKD. The CDR3 sequence is 17 residues long.

V and J are TRBV4-1 and TRBJ2-1, with TRBD2 matching over 7 bases. V was pared by 4 bases and J by 4 bases, with 7 bases of the junction left unmatched. The CDR3 consists of 15 residues. CDR1 and CDR2 (germline): MGHRA, YSYEKL. In DNA, the CDR3 is TGCGCCAGCAGCCGGGGCGGGAGTCTGTACAATGAGCAGTTCTTC. Translation: CASSRGGSLYNEQFF.